The 21 T cell receptor beta chains reported below all come from one sample, sequenced in a study of blood T cell repertoires in COVID-19. Assay: immunoSEQ multiplex PCR; the TCRdb copy retains only in-frame clones and omits some. This sample has 65,000 to 85,000 clones, with 75% to 90% found just once. Sequences were obtained from peripheral blood. The receptors derive from a man older than 75 with COVID-19, enrolled during active disease.

The rearrangement links TRBV7-9 to TRBJ2-3, with 8 bases identical to TRBD1. The CDR3 is 16 residues long. J lost 4 bases, V lost 3 bases, and 9 bases had no gene match. Per the germline V gene, CDR1 is SEHNR and CDR2 is FQNEAQ (reference sequence). The CDR3, as DNA: TGTGCCAGCAGCTTCGATGGGGGCAGGGGGCCAGATACGCAGTATTTT. It yields the protein CASSFDGGRGPDTQYF.

The gene calls are TRBV3-1 (or the pseudogene TRBV3-2) and TRBJ1-5; the match to TRBD1 covers 9 bases. Germline CDR1 and CDR2: LGHDT and YNNKEL (reference sequence). The CDR3 sequence is 15 residues long. The V segment lost 4 bases and the J segment 6 bases; nucleotides outside the gene matches: 7. The CDR3 is CASSRGTGTFQPQHF. The CDR3 nucleotides are TGTGCCAGCAGCCGGGGGACAGGGACATTTCAGCCCCAGCATTTT.

The chain has TRBV19 and TRBJ1-5, with D maybe TRBD1 (6 bases). V was cut by 0 bases and J by 1 base, with 10 bases left in between. In germline, CDR1 is LNHDA, CDR2 SQIVND (reference sequence). The CDR3 is 16 residues long. The CDR3 spells CASSIEGAWSNQPQHF. The CDR3 nucleotides read TGTGCCAGTAGTATAGAGGGGGCTTGGAGCAATCAGCCCCAGCATTTT.

This sequence joins TRBV6-6 and TRBJ1-5, with D perhaps TRBD1 (5 bases). Germline V CDR1 and CDR2: MNHNY, SVGAGI (reference sequence). This CDR3 has 14 residues. Trimming pared 2 bases from V and 3 bases from J, leaving 8 bases between. The CDR3 loop is CASSYLQDNQPQHF. The CDR3 DNA reads as TGTGCCAGCAGTTACCTACAGGACAATCAGCCCCAGCATTTT.

The chain recombines TRBV6-1 with TRBJ2-3; the match to TRBD2 covers 10 bases. The junction had 14 bases not matched to a gene; V was cut back by 4 bases and J by 4 bases. This CDR3 is 18 amino acids long. Germline CDR1 reads MNHNS; CDR2 reads SASEGT. This CDR3 reads CASSVTVNLAGGSDTQYF. CDR3 in DNA: TGTGCCAGCAGTGTCACAGTGAATTTAGCGGGGGGTTCAGATACGCAGTATTTT.

This clone was observed a handful of times. The chain is built from TRBV29-1 and TRBJ1-3; D not resolved. Between the trimmed V and J ends, which lost 4 bases and 2 bases, there was a span of 9 bases. There are 13 residues in the CDR3. Germline lookup yields CDR1 SQVTM and CDR2 ANQGSEA. CDR3 sequence reads: CSVAERTGNTIYF. CDR3 nucleotides: TGCAGCGTTGCGGAGCGGACTGGAAACACCATATATTTT.

This chain uses TRBV27 with TRBJ2-4; the match to TRBD2 covers 13 bases. The junction had 8 bases not matched to a gene; V was cut back by 3 bases and J by 0 bases. The CDR3 is 19 residues long. Germline V gene lookup returns CDR1 MNHEY and CDR2 SMNVEV (reference sequence). In DNA form, the CDR3 reads TGTGCCAGCAGTTTCCTGACTAGCGGGGGGCTAGGAGCCAAAAACATTCAGTACTTC. Translating it yields CASSFLTSGGLGAKNIQYF.

The V call is TRBV6-5, the J call TRBJ2-7; a weak D match, TRBD1 (5 bases). There are 15 residues in the CDR3. Germline CDR1 and CDR2: MNHEY and SVGAGI. Trimming removed 7 bases at V and 6 bases at J, with 22 bases between. This CDR3 reads CASTPWGGEIIEQYF. The DNA for the CDR3 is TGTGCCAGCACCCCGTGGGGCGGCGAGATTATCGAGCAGTACTTC.

This rearrangement joins TRBV6-5 to TRBJ1-3; 7 nucleotides match TRBD1. With V trimmed by 6 bases and J by 2 bases, 7 bases remained unmatched. From germline, CDR1 is MNHEY and CDR2 SVGAGI. The CDR3 contains 15 residues. The CDR3 DNA reads TGTGCCAGCAGGGATTTAGGGGGCGCTGGAAACACCATATATTTT. It translates to CASRDLGGAGNTIYF.

This clone was picked up a small number of times. The V and J genes are TRBV18 and TRBJ1-1; 7 bases fit TRBD1. V trimming: 2 bases; J trimming: 0 bases; junction bases outside the gene matches: 6. The length of the CDR3 is 16 residues. Looked up from germline, CDR1 is KGHSH and CDR2 is LQKENI. CDR3 nucleotide sequence: TGTGCCAGCTCACCAATGACAGGGATCATGAACACTGAAGCTTTCTTT. Translating it yields CASSPMTGIMNTEAFF.

This clone was seen only a few times. The rearrangement joins TRBV19 to TRBJ2-6; no clear D gene. Germline CDR1 LNHDA, CDR2 SQIVND (reference sequence). With 8 bases removed from V and 5 bases from J, the gap between germline ends came to 10 bases. The CDR3 covers 13 residues. The CDR3 reads CASSVNWANVLTF. In nucleotides, the CDR3 is TGTGCCAGTTCAGTCAATTGGGCCAACGTCCTGACTTTC.

V usage is TRBV28 and J usage is TRBJ1-5; 7 positions match TRBD1. The ends lost 5 bases at V and 0 bases at J; junction bases unmatched: 4. The CDR3 totals 15 residues. Germline CDR1 is MDHEN and CDR2 is SYDVKM. CDR3 amino acids: CASSPGGGSNQPQHF. Written as DNA, the CDR3 is TGTGCCAGCAGTCCAGGGGGTGGTAGCAATCAGCCCCAGCATTTT.

V is TRBV7-7 and J is TRBJ1-3; a possible D gene is TRBD1 (6 bases). V shed 1 base and J shed 9 bases, with 25 bases lying between them. The CDR3 runs 18 residues. Germline V gene sequence: CDR1 SSHAT, CDR2 FNYEAQ (reference sequence). CDR3: CASSLGTDNFDSGCTIYF. In DNA form, the CDR3 reads TGTGCCAGCAGCTTAGGGACAGATAACTTTGATTCGGGGTGCACCATATATTTT. The variable domain in full, completed from reference TRBV7-7 and TRBJ1-3, reads GAGVSQSPRYKVTKRGQDVTLRCDPISSHATLYWYQQALGQGPEFLTYFNYEAQPDKSGLPSDRFSAERPEGSISTLTIQRTEQRDSAMYRCASSLGTDNFDSGCTIYFGEGSWLTVV.

The V gene is TRBV7-9, the J gene TRBJ1-2; 10 nucleotides align to TRBD1. Germline CDR1 is SEHNR and CDR2 is FQNEAQ (reference sequence). The CDR3 has 15 amino acids. Losses at the gene ends were 1 base for V and 6 bases for J; bases not matched to a gene: 5. CDR3 loop: CASSLEGDRGNGYTF. The CDR3 DNA follows: TGTGCCAGCAGCTTAGAGGGGGACAGGGGAAATGGCTACACCTTC.

The genes are TRBV6-2 or TRBV6-3 and TRBJ1-1, with 10 bases aligning to TRBD1. J was trimmed by 6 bases and V by 2 bases; bases with no gene match: 6. Germline V gene data show CDR1 as MNHEY and CDR2 as SVGEGT. The CDR3 is 15 amino acids. CDR3 in DNA: TGTGCCAGCAGTTACGGGGGACAGGGGAATCCTGAAGCTTTCTTT. Protein sequence: CASSYGGQGNPEAFF.

The J gene is TRBJ1-4, the V gene TRBV19; D possibly corresponds to TRBD1 (6 bases). CDR1 and CDR2 from the germline V gene are LNHDA and SQIVND (reference sequence). The V and J ends lost 1 base and 12 bases respectively, with 12 bases between them. The CDR3 length is 13 residues. The CDR3 loop is CASSIGGGRELFF. As DNA, the CDR3 is TGTGCCAGTAGTATAGGAGGGGGAAGGGAACTGTTTTTT.

The chain uses TRBV5-1 and TRBJ2-3, with TRBD1 matching 7 bases. The V gene end was trimmed by 4 bases and the J gene end by 2 bases; junction bases not matched to a gene: 4. Germline loops: CDR1 SGHRS, CDR2 YFSETQ. This CDR3 has 14 residues. This chain's CDR3 is CASSTGTATDTQYF. The CDR3 coding sequence is TGCGCCAGCAGCACCGGGACAGCCACAGATACGCAGTATTTT.

The V gene is TRBV19, the J gene TRBJ2-4, with a possible D match to TRBD2 (5 bases). The V gene lost 5 bases and the J gene lost 5 bases, with 13 bases spanning the gap. Germline CDR1 LNHDA, CDR2 SQIVND (reference sequence). There are 14 residues in the CDR3. The CDR3 is CASSVDPSQNIQYF. The DNA for the CDR3 is TGTGCCAGTAGTGTTGATCCTAGCCAAAACATTCAGTACTTC. The full variable domain, completed using reference TRBV19 and TRBJ2-4, is DGGITQSPKYLFRKEGQNVTLSCEQNLNHDAMYWYRQDPGQGLRLIYYSQIVNDFQKGDIAEGYSVSREKKESFPLTVTSAQKNPTAFYLCASSVDPSQNIQYFGAGTRLSVL.

This clone was counted a single time. The gene calls are TRBV7-9 and TRBJ1-4, with 9 bases fitting TRBD1. The V segment lost 5 bases and the J segment 3 bases; nucleotides outside the gene matches: 4. Germline loops: CDR1 SEHNR, CDR2 FQNEAQ (reference sequence). The length of the CDR3 is 15 residues. Written as DNA, the CDR3 is TGTGCCAGCAGCCTGGGACAGGGACCTAATGAAAAACTGTTTTTT. It is translated as CASSLGQGPNEKLFF.

The genes are TRBV7-8 and TRBJ1-5, with D tentatively TRBD1 (5 bases). This CDR3 is built from 13 residues. Germline CDR1 is SGHVS and CDR2 is FQNEAQ. With 4 bases removed from V and 5 bases from J, the gap between germline ends came to 9 bases. The CDR3, as DNA: TGTGCCAGCAGCTCCACAGGTTATCAGCCCCAGCATTTT. It is translated as CASSSTGYQPQHF.

The rearrangement uses TRBV2 and TRBJ2-2, with D maybe TRBD1 (5 bases). The CDR3 is made up of 14 amino acids. The germline V and J ends were trimmed by 6 bases and 6 bases, with 14 bases remaining between them. Germline loops: CDR1 SNHLY, CDR2 FYNNEI. The CDR3: CASSTGGIAGELFF. The CDR3 nucleotides are TGTGCCAGCAGCACAGGTGGGATCGCCGGGGAGCTGTTTTTT.